Listed here are 30 T cell receptor beta chains from one sample, sequenced in a study of T cells in women clearing cervical HPV infection. Assay: immunoSEQ multiplex PCR; the TCRdb copy retains only in-frame clones and omits some. The repertoire table contains about 12,000 clones. The sequenced sample was blood buffy coat. The receptors come from a woman aged 18 to 75 with a cervical HPV16 infection that either progressed to CIN3+ or cleared (not recorded which).

To note about this clone: Read sequence stops 3 residues before the CDR3 end, and the germline J gene provides the missing end. The chain has TRBV18 and TRBJ2-3; D remains ambiguous. This CDR3 spans 14 amino acids. V lost 0 bases and J 4 bases, leaving 8 bases between the germline ends. The germline gives CDR1 KGHSH, CDR2 LQKENI. Partial CDR3 DNA: TGTGCCAGCTCACCACCGAGGCCAGCAGATACG. Translated: CASSPPRPADT. The whole CDR3 region reads CASSPPRPADTQYF.

On this clone: The read halts 3 residues ahead of the CDR3 end, with the missing end drawn from the germline J gene. The V call is TRBV9, the J call TRBJ2-3; no reliable D call. Looked up from germline, CDR1 is SGDLS and CDR2 is YYNGEE. The CDR3 is 13 residues long. Trimming removed 0 bases from V and 3 bases from J, with 5 bases in between. The DNA read from the CDR3 is TGTGCCAGCAGCGTAGACGGGACAGATACG. Its translation: CASSVDGTDT. The complete CDR3 reads CASSVDGTDTQYF.

Concerning this clone itself: Coverage ceases 3 residues before the CDR3 finishes, and the germline J gene fills in the end. The chain combines TRBV29-1 with TRBJ1-5; the match to TRBD1 covers 7 bases. The CDR3 has 13 amino acids. Germline CDR1 and CDR2: SQVTM and ANQGSEA. After removal of 4 bases from V and 6 bases from J, the junction contained 6 bases not matched to a gene. CDR3 sequence: CSVAAGGGQPQHF. The sequenced part of the CDR3 DNA is TGCAGCGTTGCCGCAGGGGGAGGTCAGCCC. Using reference TRBV29-1 and TRBJ1-5 for the parts outside the CDR3, the full variable domain is SAVISQKPSRDICQRGTSLTIQCQVDSQVTMMFWYRQQPGQSLTLIATANQGSEATYESGFVIDKFPISRPNLTFSTLTVSNMSPEDSSIYLCSVAAGGGQPQHFGDGTRLSIL.

About this clone: The read terminates 3 residues ahead of where the CDR3 ends, so the germline J gene completes it. The chain uses TRBV6-1 and TRBJ1-2, with 8 bases lining up with TRBD1. This CDR3 is built from 15 residues. Germline values: CDR1 MNHNS, CDR2 SASEGT. With 0 bases clipped from V and 3 bases from J, the junction kept 3 bases outside the gene matches. The covered CDR3 bases are TGTGCCAGCAGTGAAGCCCGGACAGGGCACTATGGC. Protein: CASSEARTGHYG. The full CDR3 reads CASSEARTGHYGYTF.

Note on this clone: Read sequence stops 3 residues before the CDR3 end, and the germline J gene provides the missing end. The chain has TRBV9 and TRBJ2-1; 9 nucleotides line up with TRBD1. Trimming removed 0 bases from V and 6 bases from J; junction bases left unmatched: 7. This CDR3 has 16 residues. Per germline, CDR1 SGDLS and CDR2 YYNGEE. The sequenced part of the CDR3 DNA is TGTGCCAGCAGCGTAGGTTCCGGGACAGGGAGCAATGAG. Translated, it gives CASSVGSGTGSNE. The complete CDR3 protein is CASSVGSGTGSNEQFF.

As for this clone: The read falls 3 residues short of the CDR3 end, and the missing part is taken from the germline J gene. The sample has other DNA sequences that encode this CDR3 too. The chain combines TRBV20-1 with TRBJ1-2; no reliable D call. Trimming shortened V by 2 bases and J by 7 bases, and 11 bases separated the two germline ends. CDR1 and CDR2 (germline): DFQATT, SNEGSKA (reference sequence). There are 12 residues in the CDR3. CDR3 sequence reads: CSARRQDAGYTF. The DNA read from the CDR3 is TGCAGTGCTAGACGCCAGGATGCTGGC.

On this clone itself: An end of the junction does not agree with germline; a read error may underlie this. The read finishes 3 residues shy of the CDR3 end, and the germline J gene is used to complete it. V is TRBV4-1 and J is TRBJ2-7; tentative D call: TRBD1 (5 bases). Germline loops: CDR1 MGHRA, CDR2 YSYEKL. CDR3 size: 16 residues. The CDR3 here is CTSSQAAGQRSYEQYF. CDR3 DNA, as far as it was read: TGCACCAGCAGCCAAGCCGCCGGACAACGGTCGTACGAG.

Details on this clone: The read ends 3 residues before the CDR3 terminus; that terminus is restored from the germline J gene. The J gene is TRBJ2-7, the V gene TRBV20-1, with TRBD2 matching over 8 bases. The V and J ends lost 6 bases and 6 bases, in that order; junction bases with no gene match: 7. The germline gives CDR1 DFQATT, CDR2 SNEGSKA (reference sequence). The CDR3 runs 12 residues. The CDR3 reads CSAPGGGGEQYF. The CDR3 bases that were read are TGCAGTGCCCCCGGGGGGGGCGGCGAG.

With regard to this clone: The read is 3 residues too short to cover the CDR3 end, so that end is filled in from the germline J gene. This sequence joins TRBV6-4 and TRBJ2-7; D tentatively fits TRBD1 or TRBD2 (5 bases each). Germline CDR1 MRHNA, CDR2 SNTAGT. The CDR3 runs to 14 residues. The germline V and J ends were trimmed by 6 bases and 0 bases, with 12 bases remaining between them. CDR3 DNA, as far as it was read: TGTGCCAGCAGGGAGGACATCCGCTCCTACGAG. This encodes CASREDIRSYE. The CDR3 as a whole reads CASREDIRSYEQYF.

As concerns this clone: Read coverage stops 3 residues before the CDR3 terminus; the germline J gene supplies the remainder. The chain is built from TRBV2 and TRBJ1-2, with D perhaps matching TRBD1 (6 bases). The CDR3 sequence is 14 residues long. CDR1 SNHLY and CDR2 FYNNEI come from the germline V gene. Trimming removed 2 bases from V and 1 base from J, with 8 bases in between. The sequenced part of the CDR3 DNA is TGTGCCAGCAGTGAAACGGACAGTAACTATGGC. Protein sequence: CASSETDSNYG. The entire CDR3 is CASSETDSNYGYTF.

Turning to this clone: From the germline J gene comes the end of the CDR3, since the read stops 3 residues before it. V and J are TRBV5-1 and TRBJ2-3; D might be TRBD1 (5 bases). This CDR3 region has 13 residues. Trimming removed 7 bases at V and 5 bases at J, with 14 bases between. Germline V gene sequence: CDR1 SGHRS, CDR2 YFSETQ. The CDR3 here is CASLLVGEDTQYF. The covered CDR3 bases are TGCGCCAGCCTCTTAGTAGGGGAAGATACG.

Note on this clone: Coverage ceases 3 residues before the CDR3 finishes, and the germline J gene fills in the end. The chain combines TRBV7-2 with TRBJ2-5; D is possibly TRBD2 (6 bases). Trimming removed 5 bases at V and 4 bases at J, with 14 bases between. From germline, CDR1 is SGHTA and CDR2 FQGNSA. The length of the CDR3 is 14 residues. The sequenced CDR3 bases are TGTGCCAGCAGCACGGGACTGTCAAGAGAGACC. Translation: CASSTGLSRET. The complete CDR3 sequence is CASSTGLSRETQYF.

As concerns this clone: At one of its ends the junction is not consistent with the germline gene, which may arise from a read error. The read stops 3 residues short of the end of the CDR3; the missing end is completed from the germline J gene. Other DNA variants within this sample encode the same CDR3. This sequence joins TRBV5-4 and TRBJ1-3; D call uncertain. This CDR3 has 14 amino acids. Germline-derived CDR1 and CDR2 are SGHNT and YYREEE (reference sequence). The CDR3 protein is CASSLAGPGNTIYF. Incomplete CDR3 DNA: TGTGCCAGCAGCTTAGCAGGCCCTGGAAACACG. Full variable domain (outside the CDR3, taken from reference TRBV5-4 and TRBJ1-3): ETGVTQSPTHLIKTRGQQVTLRCSSQSGHNTVSWYQQALGQGPQFIFQYYREEENGRGNFPPRFSGLQFPNYSSELNVNALELDDSALYLCASSLAGPGNTIYFGEGSWLTVV.

Comment on this clone: The read terminates 3 residues before the CDR3 end, so the remaining end is supplied by the germline J gene. The rearrangement uses TRBV7-2 and TRBJ2-1, with TRBD2 matching over 7 bases. V shed 3 bases, J shed 4 bases, and the junction held 6 bases outside the gene matches. CDR1 and CDR2 (germline): SGHTA, FQGNSA. The CDR3 contains 15 residues. The sequenced part of the CDR3 DNA is TGTGCCAGCAGCTTGGATAGCGGGCCTTACAATGAG. Translation: CASSLDSGPYNE. The full CDR3 sequence reads CASSLDSGPYNEQFF.

With respect to this clone: One end of the junction fails to match germline, which may point to a read error. The read ends 3 residues before the CDR3 terminus; that terminus is restored from the germline J gene. The chain employs TRBV29-1 and TRBJ2-7; a weak D match, TRBD2 (6 bases). CDR1 is SQVTM, CDR2 ANQGSEA, per germline. CDR3 length: 14 amino acids. CDR3 bases read: TGCAGCGCTGAAGGCCGTGGCGGGACCTACGAG. This codes for CSAEGRGGTYE. From start to end, the CDR3 is CSAEGRGGTYEQYF.

Regarding this clone: The read comes to an end 3 residues before the CDR3 does, leaving the germline J gene to fill in the end. V usage is TRBV30 and J usage is TRBJ2-3; D possibly corresponds to TRBD1 (5 bases). V dropped 2 bases and J dropped 4 bases, with 16 bases sitting between them. The V gene's germline CDR1 is GTSNPN and CDR2 SVGIG (reference sequence). The CDR3 runs 15 residues. CDR3 amino acids: CAWSLRGAGADTQYF. The part of the CDR3 DNA that was read is TGTGCCTGGAGTCTGCGTGGGGCTGGGGCAGATACG.

For this clone: The read finishes 3 residues shy of the CDR3 end, and the germline J gene is used to complete it. This chain uses TRBV7-2 with TRBJ2-1; maybe TRBD1 (5 bases). Germline V gene sequence: CDR1 SGHTA, CDR2 FQGNSA. CDR3 length: 17 amino acids. V was trimmed by 0 bases and J by 0 bases, leaving 12 bases between them. The CDR3 bases that were read are TGTGCCAGCAGCTTAGCTTTGCGACAGAGCTCCTACAATGAG. Translation: CASSLALRQSSYNE. The entire CDR3 sequence reads CASSLALRQSSYNEQFF.

A remark on this clone: The sequenced fragment ends 3 residues before the CDR3 boundary, so the rest is inferred from the germline J gene. The chain carries TRBV20-1 and TRBJ2-3; 11 bases are a match to TRBD2. Germline V gives CDR1 DFQATT, CDR2 SNEGSKA (reference sequence). The CDR3 sequence is 14 residues long. The sequenced CDR3 bases are TGCAGTGCTAGCGCCGGGACTAGCGGCGAGACG. Its translation is CSASAGTSGET. The CDR3 as a whole reads CSASAGTSGETQYF.

This clone registers medium-sized (0.01 to 0.1%) by frequency. Sequencing ends 3 residues short of the CDR3 end; the germline J gene provides the rest. The chain couples TRBV20-1 to TRBJ1-2; TRBD1 is a possible D gene (6 bases). Germline V lookup: CDR1 DFQATT, CDR2 SNEGSKA (reference sequence). This CDR3 spans 14 amino acids. V dropped 6 bases and J dropped 7 bases, with 21 bases sitting between them. CDR3 bases read: TGCAGTGCCGACTCCAGAGGGGGAGGCGGTGGC. It specifies CSADSRGGGGG. The CDR3, in full, reads CSADSRGGGGGYTF.

This clone counts as medium-sized by frequency. The read stops 3 residues short of the end of the CDR3; the missing end is completed from the germline J gene. J is TRBJ1-5 and V is TRBV7-6; TRBD1 agrees at 7 bases. The CDR3 totals 16 residues. Losses at the gene ends were 5 bases for V and 3 bases for J; bases not matched to a gene: 10. Germline lookup yields CDR1 SGHVS and CDR2 FNYEAQ. CDR3 in amino acids: CASSPRTGLLNQPQHF. The covered CDR3 bases are TGTGCCAGCAGCCCACGGACAGGACTACTCAATCAGCCC.

The sequenced part of the CDR3 DNA is TGTGCCAGCAGCTTAGTAGGGGCCACTGAA. As protein: CASSLVGATE. The whole CDR3 region reads CASSLVGATEAFF. The V gene is TRBV11-3, the J gene TRBJ1-1; a weak D match, TRBD1 (5 bases). From the germline J gene comes the end of the CDR3, since the read stops 3 residues before it. V was shortened by 1 base and J by 4 bases, with 7 bases between the two germline ends. Germline V gene lookup returns CDR1 SGHNT and CDR2 YENEEA. This CDR3 comprises 13 residues. The full variable domain, its missing parts supplied by reference TRBV11-3 and TRBJ1-1, is EAGVVQSPRYKIIEKKQPVAFWCNPISGHNTLYWYLQNLGQGPELLIRYENEEAVDDSQLPKDRFSAERLKGVDSTLKIQPAELGDSAVYLCASSLVGATEAFFGQGTRLTVV.

For this clone: The read terminates 3 residues ahead of where the CDR3 ends, so the germline J gene completes it. V and J are TRBV2 and TRBJ1-5, with 8 bases that match TRBD1. The length of the CDR3 is 13 residues. Germline CDR1 reads SNHLY; CDR2 reads FYNNEI. V lost 5 bases and J lost 5; bases outside the gene matches: 2. CDR3 sequence: CASSLDRDQPQHF. CDR3 DNA, as far as it was read: TGTGCCAGCAGTTTGGACAGGGATCAGCCC.

On this clone itself: Read coverage stops 3 residues before the CDR3 terminus; the germline J gene supplies the remainder. The gene calls are TRBV19 and TRBJ1-1; 8 nucleotides agree with TRBD1. CDR3 length: 14 residues. J was trimmed by 4 bases and V by 4 bases; bases with no gene match: 5. Germline CDR1 is LNHDA and CDR2 is SQIVND (reference sequence). The CDR3 region is CASSTWTGITEAFF. The DNA read from the CDR3 is TGTGCCAGTAGTACCTGGACAGGGATCACTGAA.

Points on this clone: With the read ending 3 residues before the CDR3 end, the germline J gene is used to fill in that end. The V call is TRBV7-2, the J call TRBJ1-1; D might be TRBD1 (5 bases). Germline CDR1 SGHTA, CDR2 FQGNSA. CDR3 size: 14 residues. The CDR3 DNA, read in part, is TGTGCCAGCAGCTTAGGGTGGAGCAGGGCGCAA. Protein sequence: CASSLGWSRAQ. The CDR3 in full is CASSLGWSRAQAFF.

As for this clone: Read sequence stops 3 residues before the CDR3 end, and the germline J gene provides the missing end. The chain has TRBV2 and TRBJ1-5; TRBD1 is a possible D gene (5 bases). The CDR3 extends over 14 amino acids. With 3 bases removed from V and 7 bases from J, the gap between germline ends came to 13 bases. The germline V gene encodes CDR1 SNHLY and CDR2 FYNNEI. CDR3 in amino acids: CASSDSSTDQPQHF. CDR3 bases read: TGTGCCAGCAGTGATAGCTCGACAGACCAGCCC.

For this clone: The CDR3 end is not reached by the read, which stops 3 residues before it; the germline J gene fills it in. The chain recombines TRBV9 with TRBJ1-2; 9 bases line up with TRBD1. CDR3 length: 13 residues. V was pared by 7 bases and J by 6 bases, with 7 bases of the junction left unmatched. Germline CDR1 SGDLS, CDR2 YYNGEE. Here the CDR3 reads CASGGDRVDGYTF. The covered CDR3 bases are TGTGCCAGCGGGGGGGACAGGGTCGATGGC.

About this clone itself: A junction boundary mismatches the germline segment, possibly from a read error. The read ends 3 residues early relative to the CDR3; the germline J gene fills the gap. The V call is TRBV19, the J call TRBJ1-6; 8 nucleotides agree with TRBD1. The CDR3 spans 15 residues. Germline V CDR1 and CDR2: LNHDA, SQIVND (reference sequence). The part of the CDR3 DNA that was read is TGTGCCAGTAGGATAGGACAGGGTGATAATTCACCC. As protein: CASRIGQGDNSP. The entire CDR3 protein reads CASRIGQGDNSPLHF.

Of note for this clone: The CDR3 end falls 3 residues outside the read, so it is completed with the germline J gene. J is TRBJ1-2 and V is TRBV18; 8 positions match TRBD1. Germline lookup yields CDR1 KGHSH and CDR2 LQKENI. V was pared by 6 bases and J by 7 bases, with 10 bases of the junction left unmatched. The CDR3 is made up of 14 amino acids. The CDR3: CASSPGQERGGYTF. The sequenced CDR3 bases are TGTGCCAGCTCGCCGGGACAGGAAAGGGGTGGC.

Regarding this clone: The read halts 3 residues ahead of the CDR3 end, with the missing end drawn from the germline J gene. This rearrangement joins TRBV4-1 to TRBJ1-2; D is unclear. This CDR3 has 16 residues. The V gene's germline CDR1 is MGHRA and CDR2 YSYEKL. The V gene lost 0 bases and the J gene lost 4 bases, with 15 bases spanning the gap. The CDR3 sequence: CASSQDQVWRSYGYTF. The sequenced CDR3 bases are TGCGCCAGCAGCCAAGATCAGGTATGGAGGAGCTATGGC.

Comments on this clone: The read terminates 3 residues before the CDR3 end, so the remaining end is supplied by the germline J gene. This chain uses TRBV5-1 with TRBJ2-2, with D perhaps matching TRBD2 (7 bases). The germline gives CDR1 SGHRS, CDR2 YFSETQ. Trimming took off 1 base at V and 7 bases at J, with 14 bases between the two ends. The CDR3 sequence is 15 residues long. The CDR3 reads CASSLFGGQDGELFF. The CDR3 bases that were read are TGCGCCAGCAGCTTGTTCGGGGGGCAGGACGGGGAG.